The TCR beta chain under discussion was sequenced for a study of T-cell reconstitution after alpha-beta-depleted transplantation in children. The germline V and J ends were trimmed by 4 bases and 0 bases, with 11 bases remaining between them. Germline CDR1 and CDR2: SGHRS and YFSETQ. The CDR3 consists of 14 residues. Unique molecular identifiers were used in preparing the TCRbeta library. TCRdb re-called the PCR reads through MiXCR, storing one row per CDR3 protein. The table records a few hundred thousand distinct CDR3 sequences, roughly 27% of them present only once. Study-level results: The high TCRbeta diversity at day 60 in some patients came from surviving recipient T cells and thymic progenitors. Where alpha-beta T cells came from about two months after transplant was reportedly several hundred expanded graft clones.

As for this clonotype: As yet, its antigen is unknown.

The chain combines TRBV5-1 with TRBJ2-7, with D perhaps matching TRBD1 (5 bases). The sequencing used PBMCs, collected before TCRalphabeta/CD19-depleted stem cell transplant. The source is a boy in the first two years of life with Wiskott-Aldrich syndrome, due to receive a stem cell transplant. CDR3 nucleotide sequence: TGCGCCAGCAGCGCCGCAGGGCCCTCCTACGAGCAGTACTTC. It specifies CASSAAGPSYEQYF. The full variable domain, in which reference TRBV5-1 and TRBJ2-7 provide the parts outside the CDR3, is KAGVTQTPRYLIKTRGQQVTLSCSPISGHRSVSWYQQTPGQGLQFLFEYFSETQRNKGNFPGRFSGRQFSNSRSEMNVSTLELGDSALYLCASSAAGPSYEQYFGPGTRLTVT.